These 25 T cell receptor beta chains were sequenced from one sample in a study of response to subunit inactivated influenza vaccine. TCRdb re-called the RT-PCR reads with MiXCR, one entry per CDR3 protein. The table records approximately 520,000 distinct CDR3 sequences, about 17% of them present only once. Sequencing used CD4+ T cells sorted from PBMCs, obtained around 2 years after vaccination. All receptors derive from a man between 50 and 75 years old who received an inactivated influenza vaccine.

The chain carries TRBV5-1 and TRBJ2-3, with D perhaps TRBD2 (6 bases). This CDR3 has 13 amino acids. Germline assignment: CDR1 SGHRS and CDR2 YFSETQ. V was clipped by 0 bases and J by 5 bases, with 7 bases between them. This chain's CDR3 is CASSLEGLDTQYF. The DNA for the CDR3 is TGCGCCAGCAGCTTGGAGGGACTAGATACGCAGTATTTT. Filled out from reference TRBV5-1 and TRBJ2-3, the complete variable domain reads KAGVTQTPRYLIKTRGQQVTLSCSPISGHRSVSWYQQTPGQGLQFLFEYFSETQRNKGNFPGRFSGRQFSNSRSEMNVSTLELGDSALYLCASSLEGLDTQYFGPGTRLTVL.

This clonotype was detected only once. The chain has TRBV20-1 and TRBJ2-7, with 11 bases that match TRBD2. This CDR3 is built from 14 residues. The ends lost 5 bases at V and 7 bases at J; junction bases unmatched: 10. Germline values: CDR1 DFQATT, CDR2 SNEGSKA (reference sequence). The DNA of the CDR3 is TGCAGTGCTGCACCGGGACTAGCGGAGAAGGAGCAGTACTTC. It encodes CSAAPGLAEKEQYF.

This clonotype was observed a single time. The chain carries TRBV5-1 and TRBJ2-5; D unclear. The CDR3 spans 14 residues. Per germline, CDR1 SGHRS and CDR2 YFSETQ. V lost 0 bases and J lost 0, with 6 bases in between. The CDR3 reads CASSLGMYQETQYF. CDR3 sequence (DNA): TGCGCCAGCAGCTTGGGGATGTACCAAGAGACCCAGTACTTC.

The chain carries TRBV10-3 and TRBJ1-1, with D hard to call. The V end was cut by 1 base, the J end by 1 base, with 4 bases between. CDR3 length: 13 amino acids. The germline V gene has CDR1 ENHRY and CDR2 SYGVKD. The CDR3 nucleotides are TGTGCCATCAGTGAGTTGAGGAACACTGAAGCTTTCTTT. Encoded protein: CAISELRNTEAFF.

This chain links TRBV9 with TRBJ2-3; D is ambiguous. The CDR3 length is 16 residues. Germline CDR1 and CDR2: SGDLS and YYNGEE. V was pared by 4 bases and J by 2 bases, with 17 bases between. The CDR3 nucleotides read TGTGCCAGCAGCCCTAGTATGTGGGGTTACACAGATACGCAGTATTTT. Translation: CASSPSMWGYTDTQYF.

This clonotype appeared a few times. The CDR3 spells CASRSQGRRNSPLHF. The CDR3 bases are TGTGCCAGCAGGTCTCAGGGGCGGCGAAATTCACCCCTCCACTTT. This chain connects TRBV5-5 to TRBJ1-6, with D tentatively TRBD1 (6 bases). The germline V gene encodes CDR1 SGHKS and CDR2 YYEKEE (reference sequence). Deletions cut 5 bases from V and 7 bases from J, with 16 bases between. The CDR3 length is 15 residues.

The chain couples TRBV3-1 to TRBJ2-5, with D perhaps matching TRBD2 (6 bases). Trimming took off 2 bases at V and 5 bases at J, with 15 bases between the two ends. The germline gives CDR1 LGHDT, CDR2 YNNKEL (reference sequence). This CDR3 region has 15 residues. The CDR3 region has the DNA TGTGCCAGCAGCCAAAATCACCGCGGGGAGGAGACCCAGTACTTC. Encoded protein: CASSQNHRGEETQYF.

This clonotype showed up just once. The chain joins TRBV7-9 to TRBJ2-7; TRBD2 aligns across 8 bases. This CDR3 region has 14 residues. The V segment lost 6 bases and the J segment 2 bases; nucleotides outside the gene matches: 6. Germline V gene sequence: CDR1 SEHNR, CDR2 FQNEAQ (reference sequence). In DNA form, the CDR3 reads TGTGCCAGCAGTTTGATGACTAGCGCCTACGAGCAGTACTTC. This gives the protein CASSLMTSAYEQYF. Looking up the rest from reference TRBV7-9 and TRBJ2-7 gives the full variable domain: DTGVSQNPRHKITKRGQNVTFRCDPISEHNRLYWYRQTLGQGPEFLTYFQNEAQLEKSRLLSDRFSAERPKGSFSTLEIQRTEQGDSAMYLCASSLMTSAYEQYFGPGTRLTVT.

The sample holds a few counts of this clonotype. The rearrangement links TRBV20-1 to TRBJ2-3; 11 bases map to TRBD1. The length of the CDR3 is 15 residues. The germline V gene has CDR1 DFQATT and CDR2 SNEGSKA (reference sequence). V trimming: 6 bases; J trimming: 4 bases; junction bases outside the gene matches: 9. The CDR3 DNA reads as TGCAGTGCCTCCGGGACAGGGGGTAGGGCAGATACGCAGTATTTT. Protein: CSASGTGGRADTQYF.

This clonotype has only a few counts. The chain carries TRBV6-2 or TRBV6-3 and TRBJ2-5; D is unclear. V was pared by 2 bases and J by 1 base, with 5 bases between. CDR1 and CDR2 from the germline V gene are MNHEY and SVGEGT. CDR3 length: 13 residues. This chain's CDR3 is CASSYSFQETQYF. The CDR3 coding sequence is TGTGCCAGCAGTTACAGCTTCCAAGAGACCCAGTACTTC.

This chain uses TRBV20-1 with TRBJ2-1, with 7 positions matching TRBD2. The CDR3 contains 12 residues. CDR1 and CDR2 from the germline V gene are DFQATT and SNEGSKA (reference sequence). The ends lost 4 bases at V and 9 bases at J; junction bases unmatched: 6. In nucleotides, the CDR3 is TGCAGTGCTAACGGGAGGAAGGTTGAGCAGTTCTTC. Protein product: CSANGRKVEQFF.

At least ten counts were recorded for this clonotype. This CDR3 reads CASSDRPGGETQYF. CDR3 nucleotide sequence: TGCGCCAGCTCGGACAGGCCCGGGGGAGAGACCCAGTACTTC. The chain employs TRBV5-1 and TRBJ2-5, with a tentative D call TRBD1 (7 bases). V was cut by 7 bases and J by 4 bases, with 17 bases left in between. Germline lookup yields CDR1 SGHRS and CDR2 YFSETQ. The CDR3 has 14 amino acids.

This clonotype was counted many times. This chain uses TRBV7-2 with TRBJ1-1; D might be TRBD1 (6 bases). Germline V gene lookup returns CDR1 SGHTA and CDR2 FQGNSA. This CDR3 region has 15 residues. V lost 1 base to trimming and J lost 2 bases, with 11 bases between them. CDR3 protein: CASSLVEDSNTEAFF. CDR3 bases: TGTGCCAGCAGCTTAGTAGAGGACAGTAACACTGAAGCTTTCTTT.

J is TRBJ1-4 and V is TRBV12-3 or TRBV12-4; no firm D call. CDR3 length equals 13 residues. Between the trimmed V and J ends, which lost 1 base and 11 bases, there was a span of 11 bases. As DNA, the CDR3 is TGTGCCAGCAGTTTAGGGAGCCGGGAGAAACTGTTTTTT. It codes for CASSLGSREKLFF.

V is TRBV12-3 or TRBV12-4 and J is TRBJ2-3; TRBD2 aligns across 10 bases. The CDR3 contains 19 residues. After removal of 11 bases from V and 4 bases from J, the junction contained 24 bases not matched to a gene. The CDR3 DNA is TGTGCCTTCACCACTTGGGGGCTAGCGGGAGTTGGCACAGCAGATACGCAGTATTTT. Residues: CAFTTWGLAGVGTADTQYF.

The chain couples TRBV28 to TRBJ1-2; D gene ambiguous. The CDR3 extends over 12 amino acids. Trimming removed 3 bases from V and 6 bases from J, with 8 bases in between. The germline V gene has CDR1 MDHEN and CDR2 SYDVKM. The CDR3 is CASSLKGHGYTF. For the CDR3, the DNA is TGTGCCAGCAGTTTGAAGGGCCATGGCTACACCTTC.

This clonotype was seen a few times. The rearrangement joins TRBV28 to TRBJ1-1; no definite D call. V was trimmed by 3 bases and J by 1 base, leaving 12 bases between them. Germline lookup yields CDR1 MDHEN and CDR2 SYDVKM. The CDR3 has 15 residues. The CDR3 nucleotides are TGTGCCAGCAGTTTCCCCCCTAGGGAGAACACTGAAGCTTTCTTT. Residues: CASSFPPRENTEAFF.

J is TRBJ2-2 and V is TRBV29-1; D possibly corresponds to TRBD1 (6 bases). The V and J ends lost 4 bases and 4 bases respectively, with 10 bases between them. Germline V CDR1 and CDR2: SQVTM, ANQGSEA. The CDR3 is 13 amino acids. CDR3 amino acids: CSVAEQGTGELFF. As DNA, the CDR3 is TGCAGCGTTGCTGAACAGGGCACCGGGGAGCTGTTTTTT.

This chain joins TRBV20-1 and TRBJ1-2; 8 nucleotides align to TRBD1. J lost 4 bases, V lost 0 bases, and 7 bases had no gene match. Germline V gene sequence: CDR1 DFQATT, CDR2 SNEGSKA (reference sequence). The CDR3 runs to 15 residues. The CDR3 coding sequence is TGCAGTGCTAGAGAATTCAGGGGGCGCATCTATGGCTACACCTTC. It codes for CSAREFRGRIYGYTF.

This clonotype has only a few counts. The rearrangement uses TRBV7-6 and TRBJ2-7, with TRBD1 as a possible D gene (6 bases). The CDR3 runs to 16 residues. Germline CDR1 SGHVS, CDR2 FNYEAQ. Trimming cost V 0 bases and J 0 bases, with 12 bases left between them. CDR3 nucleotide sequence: TGTGCCAGCAGCTTAGCGGGTAGGGACATCTCCTACGAGCAGTACTTC. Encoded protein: CASSLAGRDISYEQYF.

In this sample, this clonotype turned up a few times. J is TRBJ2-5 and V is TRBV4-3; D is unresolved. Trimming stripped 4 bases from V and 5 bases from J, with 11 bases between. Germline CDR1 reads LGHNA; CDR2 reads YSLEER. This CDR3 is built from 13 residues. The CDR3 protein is CASSRSMAETQYF. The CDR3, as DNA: TGCGCCAGCAGCCGGTCAATGGCGGAGACCCAGTACTTC.

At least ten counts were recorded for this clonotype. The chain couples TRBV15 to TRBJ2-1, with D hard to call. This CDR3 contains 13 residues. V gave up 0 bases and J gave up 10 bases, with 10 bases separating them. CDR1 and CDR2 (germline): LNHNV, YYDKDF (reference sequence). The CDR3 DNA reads TGTGCCACCAGCAGAGATAATCAACGGGAGCAGTTCTTC. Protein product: CATSRDNQREQFF.

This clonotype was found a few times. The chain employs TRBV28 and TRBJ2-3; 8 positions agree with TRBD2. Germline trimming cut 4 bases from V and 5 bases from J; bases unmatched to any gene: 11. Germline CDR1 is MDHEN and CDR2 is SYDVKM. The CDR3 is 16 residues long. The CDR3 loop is CASSSPASGGKDTQYF. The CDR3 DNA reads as TGTGCCAGCAGTTCCCCGGCGAGCGGGGGAAAAGATACGCAGTATTTT.

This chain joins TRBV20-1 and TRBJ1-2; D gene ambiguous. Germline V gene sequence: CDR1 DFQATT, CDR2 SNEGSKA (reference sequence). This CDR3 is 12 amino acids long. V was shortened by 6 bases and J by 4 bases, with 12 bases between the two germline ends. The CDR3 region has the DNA TGCAGTGCAACGACACAAACCTATGGCTACACCTTC. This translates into CSATTQTYGYTF.

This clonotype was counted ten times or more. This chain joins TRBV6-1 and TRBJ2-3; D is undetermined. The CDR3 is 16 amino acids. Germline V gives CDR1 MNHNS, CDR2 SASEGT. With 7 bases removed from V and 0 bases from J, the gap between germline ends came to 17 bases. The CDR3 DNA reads TGTGCCAGCATGTGGTCGTCTGATCTTAGCACAGATACGCAGTATTTT. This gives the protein CASMWSSDLSTDTQYF.